A single sample gave rise to the 27 T cell receptor beta chains below, sequenced in a study of circulating CD8 cells and anti-PD-1 response in melanoma. From live CD3+CD8+TCRalphabeta+ cells, four PD-1 and/or TIGIT subsets were sorted. The QIAseq Immune Repertoire TCR panel built the libraries from roughly 15 ng of total RNA. TCRdb re-analysed the reads in MiXCR, keeping a single row per CDR3 protein. Of 150 to 200 distinct CDR3 sequences listed, 7% to 10% are singletons. Sequencing used CD8+ T cells from PBMCs, obtained at baseline or after one month of anti-PD-1 therapy (not recorded which). These receptors were collected from a human donor with melanoma.

This clonotype is classed as medium-sized. This may arise from a read error, as a much more abundant clone is one base away. The V call is TRBV20-1, the J call TRBJ2-7, with TRBD1 matching 10 bases. The CDR3 has 13 residues. Per germline, CDR1 DFQATT and CDR2 SNEGSKA (reference sequence). Here the CDR3 reads CGARTGGSYEQYF. As DNA, the CDR3 is TGCGGTGCCCGGACAGGGGGGTCGTACGAGCAGTACTTC.

This clonotype rates as large. CDR3 sequence: CSARTEKPYEQYF. As DNA, the CDR3 is TGCAGTGCTAGAACGGAGAAGCCGTACGAGCAGTACTTC. The genes are TRBV20-1 and TRBJ2-7; no clear D gene. V was cut by 2 bases and J by 4 bases, with 12 bases left in between. This CDR3 comprises 13 residues. Germline CDR1 is DFQATT and CDR2 is SNEGSKA (reference sequence).

This clonotype ranks as medium-sized. With a much larger clone just one base away, this may be a read error. The genes are TRBV19 and TRBJ1-1; no clear D gene. The CDR3 covers 13 residues. The V gene's germline CDR1 is LNHDA and CDR2 SQIVND (reference sequence). In DNA form, the CDR3 reads TGTGCCAGTAGACAGCGGGTAGGCGCTGAAGCCTTCTTT. Protein: CASRQRVGAEAFF.

With respect to this clonotype: The junction differs from germline at one of its ends, possibly a read error. CDR3 DNA: TGTGCCAGCAGTGGAATCGGGATCCTGGGAACCGGGGAGCCGTTTTTT. This codes for CASSGIGILGTGEPFF. The V call is TRBV7-8, the J call TRBJ2-2; a possible D gene is TRBD2 (5 bases). The CDR3 runs to 16 residues. Germline lookup yields CDR1 SGHVS and CDR2 FQNEAQ.

This clonotype is labeled large (0.1 to 1%). The genes are TRBV28 and TRBJ2-1; D is ambiguous. This CDR3 spans 13 amino acids. The V gene lost 6 bases and the J gene lost 4 bases, with 10 bases spanning the gap. In germline, CDR1 is MDHEN, CDR2 SYDVKM. The CDR3 loop is CASSPGLYNEQFF. The CDR3 DNA follows: TGTGCCAGCAGCCCGGGTCTATACAATGAGCAGTTCTTC.

In its sample, this clonotype ranks as large. This sequence joins TRBV18 and TRBJ2-1; D gene ambiguous. Germline loops: CDR1 KGHSH, CDR2 LQKENI. Trimming cost V 0 bases and J 5 bases, with 11 bases left between them. The CDR3 extends over 15 amino acids. CDR3 residues: CASSPPLDADNEQFF. The CDR3 region has the DNA TGTGCCAGCTCACCACCATTGGACGCCGACAATGAGCAGTTCTTC.

This clonotype is termed medium-sized. A read error may be the cause here, since a much bigger clone is one base away. The gene calls are TRBV29-1 and TRBJ1-4; D might be TRBD1 (5 bases). CDR1 and CDR2 from the germline V gene are SQVTM and ANQGSEA. The V and J ends lost 7 bases and 2 bases respectively, with 14 bases between them. The CDR3 extends over 14 amino acids. The CDR3 sequence: CSGGAGGTNEKLFF. The CDR3 DNA reads as TGCAGCGGTGGGGCCGGGGGTACTAATGAAAAACTGTTTTTT.

Relative to its sample, this clonotype is large (0.1 to 1%). This chain connects TRBV7-2 to TRBJ2-1, with D tentatively TRBD2 (6 bases). CDR3 length equals 14 residues. Germline assignment: CDR1 SGHTA and CDR2 FQGNSA. The V end was cut by 3 bases, the J end by 5 bases, with 11 bases between. This CDR3 reads CASSFAGPHNEQFF. CDR3 nucleotide sequence: TGTGCCAGCAGCTTTGCGGGGCCCCACAATGAGCAGTTCTTC.

This clonotype ranks as medium-sized. This rearrangement joins TRBV19 to TRBJ1-5, with D perhaps TRBD1 (5 bases). The CDR3 contains 14 residues. V was cut by 5 bases and J by 6 bases, with 14 bases left in between. Germline V CDR1 and CDR2: LNHDA, SQIVND (reference sequence). CDR3 DNA: TGTGCCAGTAGTGCGGGGGTAGCAGGTCAGCCCCAGCATTTT. Residues: CASSAGVAGQPQHF.

This clonotype qualifies as hyperexpanded (1% or more). The chain combines TRBV28 with TRBJ2-7; the D call may be TRBD1 or TRBD2 (6 bases each). CDR3 length equals 16 residues. V lost 3 bases and J 3 bases, leaving 18 bases between the germline ends. Germline V lookup: CDR1 MDHEN, CDR2 SYDVKM. CDR3 amino acids: CASSLSGASGLYEQYF. The DNA of the CDR3 is TGTGCCAGCAGTTTGTCGGGGGCCTCGGGGCTCTACGAGCAGTACTTC. The variable domain in full, with the rest retrieved from reference TRBV28 and TRBJ2-7, is DVKVTQSSRYLVKRTGEKVFLECVQDMDHENMFWYRQDPGLGLRLIYFSYDVKMKEKGDIPEGYSVSREKKERFSLILESASTNQTSMYLCASSLSGASGLYEQYFGPGTRLTVT.

This clonotype is large by share. This chain joins TRBV27 and TRBJ2-7, with D possibly matching TRBD2 (5 bases). CDR3 length: 14 amino acids. CDR1 and CDR2 (germline): MNHEY, SMNVEV (reference sequence). V lost 2 bases and J lost 7, with 15 bases in between. CDR3 nucleotide sequence: TGTGCCAGCAGTTTACAGTTGGGTACGGGAGAGCAGTACTTC. It translates to CASSLQLGTGEQYF.

This clonotype was detected once. The junction departs from the called germline gene at one end, perhaps through a read error. CDR3 sequence: CASSGTPLAGSYNEQLF. CDR3 sequence (DNA): TGTGCCAGCAGTGGGACCCCGTTAGCCGGCTCCTACAATGAGCAGCTCTTC. The V gene is TRBV2, the J gene TRBJ2-1, with D unresolved. The CDR3 contains 17 residues. CDR1 is SNHLY, CDR2 FYNNEI, per germline.

By frequency in the sample, this clonotype is large (0.1 to 1%). J is TRBJ2-7 and V is TRBV5-4, with 7 bases lining up with TRBD1. The CDR3 runs 14 residues. Unmatched junction bases numbered 8, after V lost 4 bases and J lost 4 bases. Germline V gene data show CDR1 as SGHNT and CDR2 as YYREEE (reference sequence). The CDR3 reads CASSHGDSPYEQYF. The DNA of the CDR3 is TGTGCCAGCAGCCACGGGGACAGCCCATACGAGCAGTACTTC. Complete variable domain (other parts from reference TRBV5-4 and TRBJ2-7): ETGVTQSPTHLIKTRGQQVTLRCSSQSGHNTVSWYQQALGQGPQFIFQYYREEENGRGNFPPRFSGLQFPNYSSELNVNALELDDSALYLCASSHGDSPYEQYFGPGTRLTVT.

This clonotype ranks as medium-sized. The chain links TRBV7-3 to TRBJ2-1; 8 bases are shared with TRBD2. CDR1 and CDR2 from the germline V gene are SGHTA and FQGTGA. V lost 0 bases to trimming and J lost 7 bases; unmatched junction nucleotides: 8. The length of the CDR3 is 16 residues. CDR3 coding DNA: TGTGCCAGCAGCTTAACGCCCGGGGGGGTGATGAATGAGCAGTTCTTC. Translated: CASSLTPGGVMNEQFF.

The chain recombines TRBV18 with TRBJ2-5, with a tentative D call TRBD1 (6 bases). The V end lost 0 bases, the J end lost 3 bases, and 11 bases lay between the germline ends. The CDR3 has 15 amino acids. Germline CDR1 is KGHSH and CDR2 is LQKENI. Here the CDR3 reads CASSPPTGQKETQYF. The DNA of the CDR3 is TGTGCCAGCTCACCACCAACCGGACAGAAAGAGACCCAGTACTTC.

This clonotype is labeled as large (0.1 to 1%). The J gene is TRBJ2-7, the V gene TRBV7-2, with 13 nucleotides matching TRBD2. The CDR3 length is 14 residues. Germline lookup yields CDR1 SGHTA and CDR2 FQGNSA. V lost 5 bases and J lost 4; bases outside the gene matches: 2. The CDR3 region has the DNA TGTGCCAGCAGCCCGGGACTAGCGGGATACGAGCAGTACTTC. Translated: CASSPGLAGYEQYF.

This clonotype is large within its sample. The gene calls are TRBV2 and TRBJ2-2; TRBD1 agrees at 8 bases. From germline, CDR1 is SNHLY and CDR2 FYNNEI. The CDR3 is made up of 18 amino acids. J was trimmed by 4 bases and V by 6 bases; bases with no gene match: 16. The CDR3 sequence is CASRELTGVSEGTGELFF. In DNA, the CDR3 is TGTGCCAGCAGGGAACTGACAGGGGTGAGCGAAGGCACCGGGGAGCTGTTTTTT.

Sample share makes this clonotype large. This chain links TRBV20-1 with TRBJ2-7; TRBD2 agrees at 7 bases. The CDR3 length is 15 residues. Germline V gene lookup returns CDR1 DFQATT and CDR2 SNEGSKA (reference sequence). V shed 6 bases, J shed 2 bases, and the junction held 13 bases outside the gene matches. CDR3 nucleotides: TGCAGTGCCCTAATAAACCCTAGCGGACCCTACGAGCAGTACTTC. It encodes CSALINPSGPYEQYF.

This clonotype is categorized as large. The V and J genes are TRBV12-3 or TRBV12-4 and TRBJ2-7; 8 nucleotides align to TRBD1. V lost 6 bases to trimming and J lost 7 bases; unmatched junction nucleotides: 14. The CDR3 runs 15 residues. The CDR3 loop is CASSLSGTGLREQYF. CDR3 bases: TGTGCCAGCAGCCTATCCGGGACAGGTCTACGGGAGCAGTACTTC.

This clonotype counts as large. J is TRBJ2-1 and V is TRBV24-1; 9 bases match TRBD2. V lost 5 bases to trimming and J lost 7 bases; unmatched junction nucleotides: 14. CDR3 length: 17 residues. Germline CDR1 is KGHDR and CDR2 is SFDVKD. The DNA for the CDR3 is TGTGCCACCAGTGGGGTCCGGGGGACTAGCAAAGAAAATGAGCAGTTCTTC. The encoded protein is CATSGVRGTSKENEQFF.

This clonotype is classed as large. This rearrangement joins TRBV16 to TRBJ1-1; 9 positions agree with TRBD1. The germline V gene has CDR1 KGHSY and CDR2 FQNENV. V shed 4 bases and J 4 bases; nucleotides not matched to a gene: 19. The CDR3 runs to 19 residues. The CDR3 sequence is CASSLTYYRGRESITEAFF. CDR3 nucleotides: TGTGCCAGCAGCCTTACCTATTACAGGGGGCGCGAAAGCATCACTGAAGCTTTCTTT.

This clonotype qualifies as large. This chain joins TRBV29-1 and TRBJ2-7; TRBD1 might be the D (5 bases). CDR1 SQVTM and CDR2 ANQGSEA come from the germline V gene. The CDR3 has 12 residues. V lost 1 base to trimming and J lost 7 bases, with 11 bases between them. The CDR3 spells CSVEARVKEQYF. DNA for the CDR3: TGCAGCGTTGAAGCCAGGGTGAAGGAGCAGTACTTC.

This clonotype is judged large. The CDR3 protein is CASSLGERGFTDTQYF. DNA of the CDR3: TGTGCCAGCAGCTTAGGGGAGCGGGGGTTCACAGATACGCAGTATTTT. The rearrangement uses TRBV13 and TRBJ2-3, with 8 bases fitting TRBD2. Unmatched junction bases numbered 4, after V lost 0 bases and J lost 2 bases. The length of the CDR3 is 16 residues. The germline V gene encodes CDR1 PRHDT and CDR2 FYEKMQ (reference sequence). Drawing the rest from reference TRBV13 and TRBJ2-3, the complete variable domain is AAGVIQSPRHLIKEKRETATLKCYPIPRHDTVYWYQQGPGQDPQFLISFYEKMQSDKGSIPDRFSAQQFSDYHSELNMSSLELGDSALYFCASSLGERGFTDTQYFGPGTRLTVL.

This clonotype was found a few times. A much larger clone sits a single nucleotide away, making a read error possible. This chain links TRBV20-1 with TRBJ2-1; D tentatively reads TRBD1 or TRBD2 (6 bases each). CDR3 length equals 11 residues. The germline gives CDR1 DFQATT, CDR2 SNEGSKA (reference sequence). The chain's CDR3 is CSASGGNGQFF. CDR3 bases: TGCAGTGCCTCCGGGGGCAATGGGCAGTTCTTC.

In its sample, this clonotype is large. V usage is TRBV28 and J usage is TRBJ1-1, with a possible D match to TRBD1 (5 bases). CDR3 length: 14 amino acids. V was cut by 6 bases and J by 1 base, with 12 bases left in between. Germline-derived CDR1 and CDR2 are MDHEN and SYDVKM. The CDR3 protein is CASSPGGANTEAFF. For the CDR3, the DNA is TGTGCCAGCAGCCCGGGTGGGGCGAACACTGAAGCTTTCTTT.

Sample share makes this clonotype large (0.1 to 1%). The chain couples TRBV28 to TRBJ1-5; D perhaps matches TRBD1 (5 bases). CDR1 MDHEN and CDR2 SYDVKM come from the germline V gene. Trimming took 7 bases from V and 5 from J, leaving 18 bases between them. CDR3 length: 15 residues. The CDR3 spells CASTPYGGSDQPQHF. CDR3 coding DNA: TGTGCCAGCACCCCATATGGGGGGAGCGATCAGCCCCAGCATTTT.

This clonotype is labeled medium-sized. The chain is built from TRBV28 and TRBJ2-7; D call uncertain. From germline, CDR1 is MDHEN and CDR2 SYDVKM. Trimming removed 4 bases from V and 3 bases from J, with 10 bases in between. The CDR3 is 13 amino acids. DNA of the CDR3: TGTGCCAGCAGTTCTGGACGGTTCTACGAGCAGTACTTC. Translated: CASSSGRFYEQYF.